Listed below are T cell receptor beta chains from one sample, sequenced in a study of blood T cell repertoires in COVID-19. The assay was immunoSEQ multiplex PCR, and TCRdb's table has in-frame clones only and misses some. There are some 200,000 clones in the sample; 82% occur only once, and around 5.5% lies in the top ten. Material for sequencing was PBMCs or T cells enriched from blood (not recorded which). The receptors originated from a woman aged 60-75 years with acute COVID-19. The CDR3 runs from the conserved cysteine through the conserved F or W. The order of the fields is V gene, D gene, CDR3 protein. A D gene is named only where the DNA matches it firmly.

v_call: TRBV29-1
d_call: TRBD1
cdr3_aa: CSALTGDGYGYTF

v_call: TRBV7-2
d_call: TRBD1
cdr3_aa: CASSRQGGGYTF

v_call: TRBV3-1/TRBV3-2
d_call: NA
cdr3_aa: CASSLTGQTGELFF

v_call: TRBV7-2
d_call: TRBD1
cdr3_aa: CASSVRQGVTDTQYF

v_call: TRBV6-5
d_call: NA
cdr3_aa: CASSSLPITDNEQFF

v_call: TRBV28
d_call: NA
cdr3_aa: CASSSGNQPQHF

v_call: TRBV7-2
d_call: NA
cdr3_aa: CASSLRTEAFF

v_call: TRBV28
d_call: NA
cdr3_aa: CASSLFRGRGAFF

v_call: TRBV7-6
d_call: NA
cdr3_aa: CASSLTRWSTAYGYTF

v_call: TRBV6-5
d_call: NA
cdr3_aa: CASSSPVTSRGYGYTF

v_call: TRBV7-7
d_call: NA
cdr3_aa: CASSPIGGTVNTGELFF

v_call: TRBV19
d_call: NA
cdr3_aa: CASSIPAGELFF

v_call: TRBV5-4
d_call: NA
cdr3_aa: CASRSWGGNQPQHF

v_call: TRBV5-1
d_call: TRBD1
cdr3_aa: CASSLGGTGVGNTEAFF

v_call: TRBV6-2/TRBV6-3
d_call: TRBD1
cdr3_aa: CASSSGTGTALPETQYF

v_call: TRBV5-6
d_call: TRBD1
cdr3_aa: CASSLGQVSSYEQYF

v_call: TRBV6-5
d_call: NA
cdr3_aa: CASSQQGYGYTF

v_call: TRBV2
d_call: NA
cdr3_aa: CASSHPDRETQYF

v_call: TRBV10-2
d_call: TRBD1
cdr3_aa: CASRDRARTDTQYF

v_call: TRBV3-1/TRBV3-2
d_call: TRBD1
cdr3_aa: CASSPPYGTENTEAFF

v_call: TRBV5-4
d_call: NA
cdr3_aa: CASSLGQAETQYF

v_call: TRBV7-8
d_call: NA
cdr3_aa: CASSPLAGELFF

v_call: TRBV7-9
d_call: NA
cdr3_aa: CASRPDRSPYGYTF

v_call: TRBV19
d_call: NA
cdr3_aa: CASSTPRTQTSITGELFF

v_call: TRBV7-2
d_call: NA
cdr3_aa: CASSMAGNGAETQYF

v_call: TRBV19
d_call: TRBD2
cdr3_aa: CASSIPREGGPRDEQFF

v_call: TRBV4-3
d_call: TRBD1
cdr3_aa: CASSQSGTAQETQYF

v_call: TRBV7-2
d_call: NA
cdr3_aa: CASSLWQRDGYTF

v_call: TRBV28
d_call: NA
cdr3_aa: CASSMIIENQPQHF